This T cell receptor (beta chain) was obtained from a study of blood T cell repertoires in COVID-19. As for the study in general: Specimens from acute and convalescent COVID-19 originated in the United States, Italy and Spain. Nucleic acid was either cDNA or gDNA, and it came from T cells, B-cell-depleted T cells, or PBMCs.

This clone was seen more than once but under ten times. Patients of the Seattle cohort, enrolled during active infection, were followed longitudinally. Original methodology: Reference gene primer amplification yielded estimated nucleated cell counts. Data came from immunoSEQ multiplex PCR; TCRdb stores just in-frame clones and leaves some out. The DNA was the basis for D and trimming; V, J and clone size are from that table. The sample holds about 340,000 clones, 75% to 90% seen once. The V gene's germline CDR1 is MDHEN and CDR2 SYDVKM. The CDR3 is made up of 15 amino acids. Trimming took 4 bases from V and 3 from J; bases not matched to a gene: 7.

The sequenced material came from peripheral blood. This TCR was recovered from a woman in her fifties or sixties with COVID-19, enrolled during active disease. V is TRBV28 and J is TRBJ2-5, with 8 positions matching TRBD2. The CDR3 here is CASSSPSAGEETQYF. In nucleotides, the CDR3 is TGTGCCAGCAGTTCCCCCTCAGCGGGAGAAGAGACCCAGTACTTC. Full variable domain (outside the CDR3, taken from reference TRBV28 and TRBJ2-5): DVKVTQSSRYLVKRTGEKVFLECVQDMDHENMFWYRQDPGLGLRLIYFSYDVKMKEKGDIPEGYSVSREKKERFSLILESASTNQTSMYLCASSSPSAGEETQYFGPGTRLLVL.